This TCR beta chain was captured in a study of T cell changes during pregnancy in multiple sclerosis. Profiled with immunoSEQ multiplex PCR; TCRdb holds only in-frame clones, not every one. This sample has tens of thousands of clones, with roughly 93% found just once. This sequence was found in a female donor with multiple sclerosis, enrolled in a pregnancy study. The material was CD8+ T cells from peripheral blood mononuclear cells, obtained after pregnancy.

Here the CDR3 reads CASSPPSGPPNEQFF. As DNA, the CDR3 is TGTGCCAGCAGCCCCCCTAGCGGCCCCCCCAATGAGCAGTTCTTC. The genes are TRBV14 and TRBJ2-1; TRBD2 matches at 7 bases. This CDR3 comprises 15 residues. J gave up 6 bases and V 4 bases, and 9 bases lay outside the gene matches. CDR1 is SGHDN, CDR2 FVKESK, per germline.